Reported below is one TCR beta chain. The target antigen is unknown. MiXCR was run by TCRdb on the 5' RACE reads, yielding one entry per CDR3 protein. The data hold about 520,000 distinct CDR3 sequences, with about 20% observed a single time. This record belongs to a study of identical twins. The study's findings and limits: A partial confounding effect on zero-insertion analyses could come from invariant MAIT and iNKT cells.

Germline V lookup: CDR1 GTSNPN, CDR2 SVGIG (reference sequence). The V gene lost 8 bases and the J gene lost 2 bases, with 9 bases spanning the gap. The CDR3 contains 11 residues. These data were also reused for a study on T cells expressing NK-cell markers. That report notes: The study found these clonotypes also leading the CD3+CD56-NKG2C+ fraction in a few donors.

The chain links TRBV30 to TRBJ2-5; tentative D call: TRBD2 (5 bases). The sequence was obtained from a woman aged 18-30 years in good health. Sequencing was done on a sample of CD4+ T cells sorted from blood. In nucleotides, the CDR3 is TGTGCCCGTGGAGGACAAGAGACCCAGTACTTC. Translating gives CARGGQETQYF.